One sample yielded the 29 T cell receptor beta chains listed below, sequenced in a study of cytomegalovirus exposure and HLA in healthy donors. The PCR used 60 Vbeta and 13 Jbeta primers. Sequencing used immunoSEQ multiplex PCR; TCRdb keeps in-frame clones, though not all of them. In the table there are 95,000 to 150,000 clones, 15% of which are singletons. Sequencing input: PBMCs. The source of these receptors is a woman under 30 in good health and CMV-seronegative.

V gene TRBV30 combines with J gene TRBJ2-7; D is unresolved. CDR1 is GTSNPN, CDR2 SVGIG, per germline (reference sequence). The CDR3 consists of 12 residues. V was clipped by 5 bases and J by 0 bases, with 8 bases between them. CDR3 amino acids: CAWQQSSYEQYF. Here the CDR3 DNA reads TGTGCCTGGCAACAGAGCTCCTACGAGCAGTACTTC.

This clone was counted only a few times. CDR3 region: CASSESGDFVIWFF. The CDR3 DNA is TGTGCCAGCAGCGAGTCGGGGGATTTCGTGATATGGTTCTTC. The V gene is TRBV5-4, the J gene TRBJ2-1; D is possibly TRBD2 (6 bases). Trimming removed 4 bases at V and 15 bases at J, with 23 bases between. Germline CDR1 reads SGHNT; CDR2 reads YYREEE (reference sequence). The CDR3 length is 14 residues.

V gene TRBV6-5 combines with J gene TRBJ1-1; 8 bases agree with TRBD1. V shed 7 bases, J shed 1 base, and the junction held 5 bases outside the gene matches. The length of the CDR3 is 14 residues. Per the germline V gene, CDR1 is MNHEY and CDR2 is SVGAGI. CDR3 loop: CASNIQGGNTEAFF. The CDR3 coding sequence is TGTGCCAGCAATATACAGGGGGGGAACACTGAAGCTTTCTTT.

The rearrangement joins TRBV30 to TRBJ2-7; maybe TRBD1 (5 bases). V was clipped by 2 bases and J by 2 bases, with 10 bases between them. The CDR3 totals 13 residues. Germline assignment: CDR1 GTSNPN and CDR2 SVGIG (reference sequence). CDR3 region: CAWSPSRAYEQYF. Written as DNA, the CDR3 is TGTGCCTGGAGTCCCAGCAGGGCCTACGAGCAGTACTTC.

This clone was seen a few times. V usage is TRBV10-3 and J usage is TRBJ1-4; a possible D gene is TRBD1 (6 bases). CDR1 is ENHRY and CDR2 is SYGVKD in the germline V gene. This CDR3 comprises 16 residues. V was clipped by 5 bases and J by 4 bases, with 17 bases between them. The CDR3, as DNA: TGTGCCATCAGTTCTACTTCCGGGACAAGTAATGAAAAACTGTTTTTT. The encoded protein is CAISSTSGTSNEKLFF.

This clone came up a few times. This chain links TRBV9 with TRBJ1-2; TRBD1 might be the D (5 bases). Germline V CDR1 and CDR2: SGDLS, YYNGEE. V was trimmed by 6 bases and J by 8 bases, leaving 11 bases between them. This CDR3 region has 11 residues. The CDR3 nucleotides are TGTGCCAGCAAAGACAGAAGCGGCTACACCTTC. Residues: CASKDRSGYTF.

This clone has a handful of counts. This chain connects TRBV5-1 to TRBJ2-7, with TRBD1 as a possible D gene (5 bases). Trimming took 8 bases from V and 6 from J, leaving 15 bases between them. The CDR3 has 12 amino acids. The V gene's germline CDR1 is SGHRS and CDR2 YFSETQ. CDR3 sequence (DNA): TGCGCCAGTCGGCTTCAGGGCCGCGAGCAGTACTTC. Translated: CASRLQGREQYF.

This clone was picked up a small number of times. The J gene is TRBJ2-3, the V gene TRBV9; D is unresolved. V was shortened by 4 bases and J by 1 base, with 7 bases between the two germline ends. Germline values: CDR1 SGDLS, CDR2 YYNGEE. The CDR3 extends over 13 amino acids. The CDR3 region is CASSPERTDTQYF. CDR3 DNA: TGTGCCAGCAGCCCGGAGCGCACAGATACGCAGTATTTT.

This clone was seen only a few times. The chain is built from TRBV5-1 and TRBJ2-3; perhaps TRBD2 as D (6 bases). The V end lost 5 bases, the J end lost 2 bases, and 12 bases lay between the germline ends. This CDR3 contains 14 residues. Germline V gives CDR1 SGHRS, CDR2 YFSETQ. The CDR3, as DNA: TGCGCCAGCAGGAGGAGGGCTCTCACAGATACGCAGTATTTT. It translates to CASRRRALTDTQYF.

The chain uses TRBV19 and TRBJ1-5, with D maybe TRBD1 (5 bases). Deletions cut 7 bases from V and 4 bases from J, with 14 bases between. Germline V CDR1 and CDR2: LNHDA, SQIVND (reference sequence). The CDR3 consists of 14 residues. For the CDR3, the DNA is TGTGCCAGTAAAGACAGAATGTCGAATCAGCCCCAGCATTTT. Amino acids: CASKDRMSNQPQHF.

A few counts support this clone. This chain uses TRBV30 with TRBJ2-1; D is possibly TRBD2 (6 bases). The V and J ends lost 1 base and 7 bases respectively, with 11 bases between them. The CDR3 covers 13 residues. CDR1 is GTSNPN and CDR2 is SVGIG in the germline V gene (reference sequence). The CDR3 reads CAWSGTGENEQFF. CDR3 coding DNA: TGTGCCTGGAGTGGGACGGGGGAGAATGAGCAGTTCTTC.

This clone was picked up a small number of times. This chain links TRBV13 with TRBJ2-2, with 8 bases identical to TRBD2. Trimming removed 0 bases from V and 2 bases from J; junction bases left unmatched: 2. The CDR3 consists of 16 residues. Germline V gene data show CDR1 as PRHDT and CDR2 as FYEKMQ (reference sequence). The DNA of the CDR3 is TGTGCCAGCAGCTTAGGACTAGCGGAAAACACCGGGGAGCTGTTTTTT. Translated: CASSLGLAENTGELFF.

This rearrangement joins TRBV9 to TRBJ2-5; TRBD1 aligns across 9 bases. Germline CDR1 SGDLS, CDR2 YYNGEE. V lost 3 bases and J lost 2; bases outside the gene matches: 2. The CDR3 covers 14 residues. DNA for the CDR3: TGTGCCAGCAGCGGGACAGGGGATCAAGAGACCCAGTACTTC. Its translation: CASSGTGDQETQYF.

The gene calls are TRBV7-9 and TRBJ1-1; 8 bases line up with TRBD1. This CDR3 region has 14 residues. V shed 5 bases and J 6 bases; nucleotides not matched to a gene: 8. Germline CDR1 and CDR2: SEHNR and FQNEAQ (reference sequence). The chain's CDR3 is CASSPRQGHSEAFF. CDR3 nucleotides: TGTGCCAGCAGCCCCCGACAGGGGCACTCTGAAGCTTTCTTT.

This rearrangement joins TRBV4-1 to TRBJ2-7, with 13 bases that match TRBD2. Unmatched junction bases numbered 16, after V lost 3 bases and J lost 5 bases. The CDR3 loop spans 19 amino acids. Germline lookup yields CDR1 MGHRA and CDR2 YSYEKL. CDR3 protein: CASSHRTSGRGKVSHEQYF. CDR3 sequence (DNA): TGCGCCAGCAGCCACAGGACTAGCGGGAGAGGTAAGGTGAGCCACGAGCAGTACTTC.

This rearrangement joins TRBV6-1 to TRBJ2-2; D remains ambiguous. Germline V gives CDR1 MNHNS, CDR2 SASEGT. The ends were cut back, 0 bases at V and 4 bases at J, with 6 bases in the middle. CDR3 length equals 14 residues. CDR3 sequence (DNA): TGTGCCAGCAGTGAAGCACGGGTCACCGGGGAGCTGTTTTTT. Translated, it gives CASSEARVTGELFF.

The V gene is TRBV19, the J gene TRBJ1-1, with 7 bases lining up with TRBD1. Germline trimming cut 6 bases from V and 4 bases from J; bases unmatched to any gene: 17. This CDR3 comprises 17 residues. Germline-derived CDR1 and CDR2 are LNHDA and SQIVND (reference sequence). Written as DNA, the CDR3 is TGTGCCAGTAGCGTCACCCCGGGACAGTCTTATACCACTGAAGCTTTCTTT. This gives the protein CASSVTPGQSYTTEAFF.

The chain recombines TRBV4-2 with TRBJ1-2, with D tentatively TRBD1 (6 bases). Trimming took 0 bases from V and 0 from J, leaving 11 bases between them. This CDR3 is built from 16 residues. The germline CDR1 and CDR2 sequences are LGHNA and YNFKEQ. In nucleotides, the CDR3 is TGTGCCAGCAGCCAAGATTTTGGACAGTCTAACTATGGCTACACCTTC. Translation: CASSQDFGQSNYGYTF.

This clone was seen a few times. This rearrangement joins TRBV9 to TRBJ1-2; 7 bases are shared with TRBD1. This CDR3 contains 16 residues. From germline, CDR1 is SGDLS and CDR2 YYNGEE. V gave up 0 bases and J gave up 0 bases; unmatched junction bases: 5. This CDR3 is CASSVGPGQANYGYTF. CDR3 sequence (DNA): TGTGCCAGCAGCGTAGGTCCAGGACAGGCTAACTATGGCTACACCTTC.

This sequence joins TRBV25-1 and TRBJ2-7; TRBD2 aligns across 8 bases. J was trimmed by 7 bases and V by 5 bases; bases with no gene match: 10. This CDR3 comprises 14 residues. Per germline, CDR1 MGHDK and CDR2 SYGVNS. CDR3 region: CASSRTSSLLEQYF. CDR3 DNA sequence: TGTGCCAGCAGTCGGACTAGCAGCCTCTTGGAGCAGTACTTC.

This clone was found a few times. This chain uses TRBV5-4 with TRBJ2-2; 8 bases match TRBD1. J lost 1 base, V lost 8 bases, and 4 bases had no gene match. CDR3 length: 14 amino acids. Per germline, CDR1 SGHNT and CDR2 YYREEE (reference sequence). The CDR3 DNA follows: TGTGCCAGTTCTGACAGGGGGAACACCGGGGAGCTGTTTTTT. It translates to CASSDRGNTGELFF. Full variable domain (outside the CDR3, taken from reference TRBV5-4 and TRBJ2-2): ETGVTQSPTHLIKTRGQQVTLRCSSQSGHNTVSWYQQALGQGPQFIFQYYREEENGRGNFPPRFSGLQFPNYSSELNVNALELDDSALYLCASSDRGNTGELFFGEGSRLTVL.

This chain links TRBV6-1 with TRBJ2-7; unclear D gene. CDR1 is MNHNS and CDR2 is SASEGT in the germline V gene. This CDR3 region has 14 residues. Trimming left V 3 bases short and J 3 bases short, with 12 bases between. CDR3 sequence reads: CASSEEHGNYEQYF. CDR3 nucleotides: TGTGCCAGCAGTGAGGAGCACGGAAACTACGAGCAGTACTTC.

This clone is medium-sized (0.01 to 0.1%) by share. CDR3 sequence (DNA): TGTGCCAGCAGTGAGGGGGCAGGGGGCACCGGGGAGCTGTTTTTT. Translation: CASSEGAGGTGELFF. The J gene is TRBJ2-2, the V gene TRBV6-4, with TRBD1 identical over 7 bases. With 3 bases clipped from V and 4 bases from J, the junction kept 5 bases outside the gene matches. The CDR3 is 15 residues long. Germline V lookup: CDR1 MRHNA, CDR2 SNTAGT.

The chain links TRBV5-6 to TRBJ2-1, with TRBD1 identical over 11 bases. Germline trimming cut 2 bases from V and 6 bases from J; bases unmatched to any gene: 4. This CDR3 is built from 15 residues. CDR1 is SGHDT and CDR2 is YYEEEE in the germline V gene. This CDR3 is CASSLTGTGGNEQFF. In DNA form, the CDR3 reads TGTGCCAGCAGCTTAACCGGGACAGGGGGCAATGAGCAGTTCTTC.

The CDR3 loop is CASSRTGTGYYEQYF. DNA of the CDR3: TGTGCCAGCAGCCGTACCGGGACAGGGTACTACGAGCAGTACTTC. The V and J genes are TRBV12-1 and TRBJ2-7; TRBD1 is taken as the D call from the table, unchecked against the DNA. TRBV12-1 is classified as a pseudogene. CDR3 length equals 15 residues.

This clone was counted between two and nine times. The chain carries TRBV5-1 and TRBJ1-1, with TRBD1 as a possible D gene (6 bases). The CDR3 sequence is 13 residues long. Trimming cost V 6 bases and J 3 bases, with 12 bases left between them. Germline CDR1 reads SGHRS; CDR2 reads YFSETQ. Written as DNA, the CDR3 is TGCGCCAGCAACGCACAGGGCCACACTGAAGCTTTCTTT. The encoded protein is CASNAQGHTEAFF.

The chain couples TRBV6-1 to TRBJ2-6, with D possibly being TRBD2 (5 bases). The CDR3 contains 18 residues. Germline V CDR1 and CDR2: MNHNS, SASEGT. With 0 bases removed from V and 2 bases from J, the gap between germline ends came to 14 bases. This CDR3 is CASSEAKTPGTGANVLTF. CDR3 in DNA: TGTGCCAGCAGTGAAGCAAAAACACCGGGGACTGGGGCCAACGTCCTGACTTTC.

A few counts support this clone. The genes are TRBV6-5 and TRBJ1-1; D is unclear. CDR1 MNHEY and CDR2 SVGAGI come from the germline V gene. V was cut by 0 bases and J by 0 bases, with 8 bases left in between. This CDR3 is 15 amino acids long. CDR3 protein: CASSYSILVNTEAFF. The DNA of the CDR3 is TGTGCCAGCAGTTACTCGATCTTAGTGAACACTGAAGCTTTCTTT.

This clone was observed a handful of times. V gene TRBV2 combines with J gene TRBJ2-5, with 12 nucleotides matching TRBD2. With 5 bases clipped from V and 1 base from J, the junction kept 5 bases outside the gene matches. The CDR3 extends over 16 amino acids. Germline V gene sequence: CDR1 SNHLY, CDR2 FYNNEI. CDR3 in DNA: TGTGCCAGCAGTCCAGGACTAGCGGGGACCCAAGAGACCCAGTACTTC. It specifies CASSPGLAGTQETQYF.